Listed here is a single TCR beta chain. This sample is drawn from a study of T-cell memory formation after mild COVID-19. There are 14 residues in the CDR3. The junction had 7 bases not matched to a gene; V was cut back by 2 bases and J by 6 bases. Germline V gene data show CDR1 as KGHSH and CDR2 as LQKENI. Each CDR3 protein is one row after TCRdb ran MiXCR on the 5' RACE reads. Here the sample spans approximately 350,000 distinct CDR3 sequences, under 15% being singletons. The sample comprised PBMCs or a T cell subset sorted from them (not recorded which). This chain joins TRBV18 and TRBJ2-7; 7 bases align to TRBD1. This TCR was sampled from a man aged 18-30 years who had mild COVID-19 (a few samples of this study predate the infection). Cell type and time point are not known. The CDR3 is CASSPRDSFAEQYV. DNA for the CDR3: TGTGCCAGCTCACCAAGGGACAGTTTCGCCGAGCAGTACGTC.